This T cell receptor beta chain was recorded in a study of blood T cell repertoires in COVID-19. Data came from immunoSEQ multiplex PCR; TCRdb stores just in-frame clones and leaves some out. There are roughly 480,000 clones in the sample; about 88% occur only once, and about 0.91% lies in the top ten. V lost 4 bases and J lost 2; bases outside the gene matches: 14. Germline V lookup: CDR1 KGHDR, CDR2 SFDVKD. There are 18 residues in the CDR3. The sequenced sample was peripheral blood. This sequence originates from a man between 18 and 29 years old with COVID-19, enrolled during active disease. The V gene is TRBV24-1, the J gene TRBJ2-3; 7 bases are a match to TRBD2. The CDR3 sequence is CATSENLLGSGITDTQYF. The CDR3 DNA sequence: TGTGCCACCAGTGAGAACCTGCTCGGGAGCGGGATCACAGATACGCAGTATTTT.